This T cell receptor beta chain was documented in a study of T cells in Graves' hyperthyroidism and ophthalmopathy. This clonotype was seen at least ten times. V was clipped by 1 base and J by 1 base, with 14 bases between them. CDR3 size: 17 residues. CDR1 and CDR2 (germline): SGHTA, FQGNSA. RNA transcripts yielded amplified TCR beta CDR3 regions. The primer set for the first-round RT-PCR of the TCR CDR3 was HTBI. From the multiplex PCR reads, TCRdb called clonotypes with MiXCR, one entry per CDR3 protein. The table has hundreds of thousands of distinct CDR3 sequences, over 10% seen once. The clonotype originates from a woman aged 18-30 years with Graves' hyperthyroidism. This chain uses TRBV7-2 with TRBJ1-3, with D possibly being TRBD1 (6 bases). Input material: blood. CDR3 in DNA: TGTGCCAGCAGCTTAGTAGGGACACCTCTTTCTGGAAACACCATATATTTT. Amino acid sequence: CASSLVGTPLSGNTIYF.